This T cell receptor (beta chain) appears in the sequencing data of a study of blood T cell repertoires in COVID-19. The wider study: The United States, Italy and Spain were the sources of the acute and convalescent COVID-19 samples. Nucleic acid was either cDNA or gDNA, and it came from T cells, B-cell-depleted T cells, or PBMCs.

CDR3 size: 17 residues. Trimming took 6 bases from V and 7 from J; bases not matched to a gene: 14. From germline, CDR1 is SNHLY and CDR2 FYNNEI. As handled by the study authors: Nucleated cell number was recorded as an estimate derived from reference gene primer amplification. Assay used: immunoSEQ multiplex PCR; TCRdb lists only in-frame clones, some missing. The D gene and trimming were derived from the DNA, and the V and J assignments and clone size from that table. The sample carries 150,000 to 200,000 clones, around 95% recorded once. Patients at the Seattle site were enrolled during active infection and followed longitudinally.

This rearrangement joins TRBV2 to TRBJ1-6; 8 bases match TRBD1. This TCR was recovered from a man aged 25 to 40 with COVID-19, enrolled during active disease. The sample was peripheral blood. In DNA, the CDR3 is TGTGCCAGCAGAGGAGGGTCGTCAGGGGGCTCGAATTCACCCCTCCACTTT. Amino acid sequence: CASRGGSSGGSNSPLHF.